The present TCR beta chain was sequenced within a study of CD8 T cells in Susac syndrome. Germline-derived CDR1 and CDR2 are SQVTM and ANQGSEA. V trimming: 7 bases; J trimming: 6 bases; junction bases outside the gene matches: 4. This CDR3 spans 12 amino acids. CD8+ and CD4+ T cells circulating in blood were sequenced for TCR beta. Healthy donors served as age- and sex-matched controls. CD8+ and CD4+ T cells were negatively isolated; TEMRA cells were FACS-enriched. It was with random hexamers that 0.5 to 1 ug RNA was reverse transcribed. By means of immunoSEQ multiplex PCR, TCR beta CDR3 spanning 54 Vbeta and 13 Jbeta underwent amplification. TCRdb re-called the immunoSEQ multiplex PCR reads with MiXCR, one entry per CDR3 protein. The table lists fewer than 200,000 distinct CDR3 sequences, approximately 93% of them singletons.

The clonotype originates from a human donor in good health. The rearrangement uses TRBV29-1 and TRBJ2-1; 9 nucleotides agree with TRBD2. Source material: CD4+ T cells from PBMCs. The CDR3, as DNA: TGCAGCGGACTGCGGGGGGGCAATGAGCAGTTCTTC. Translated: CSGLRGGNEQFF.